This record looks at one T cell receptor beta chain sequence and its context. This sample was taken from a study of blood T cell repertoires in COVID-19. Study in general: Material from acute and convalescent COVID-19 was sourced from the United States, Italy and Spain.

Measured with immunoSEQ multiplex PCR; TCRdb has only the in-frame clones, and not every one. The sample lists about 130,000 clones, 81% seen once, with 17% in the top ten. This CDR3 has 14 residues. Germline V lookup: CDR1 SEHNR, CDR2 FQNEAQ (reference sequence). V was pared by 3 bases and J by 8 bases, with 7 bases of the junction left unmatched. Followed over time, Seattle patients had been enrolled while infection was active. Sequenced input: peripheral blood. J is TRBJ2-1 and V is TRBV7-9; 7 bases fit TRBD1. This sequence originates from a young man with COVID-19, enrolled during active disease. The CDR3 here is CASSLMTGLDEQFF. CDR3 DNA sequence: TGTGCCAGCAGCTTGATGACAGGGCTAGATGAGCAGTTCTTC.